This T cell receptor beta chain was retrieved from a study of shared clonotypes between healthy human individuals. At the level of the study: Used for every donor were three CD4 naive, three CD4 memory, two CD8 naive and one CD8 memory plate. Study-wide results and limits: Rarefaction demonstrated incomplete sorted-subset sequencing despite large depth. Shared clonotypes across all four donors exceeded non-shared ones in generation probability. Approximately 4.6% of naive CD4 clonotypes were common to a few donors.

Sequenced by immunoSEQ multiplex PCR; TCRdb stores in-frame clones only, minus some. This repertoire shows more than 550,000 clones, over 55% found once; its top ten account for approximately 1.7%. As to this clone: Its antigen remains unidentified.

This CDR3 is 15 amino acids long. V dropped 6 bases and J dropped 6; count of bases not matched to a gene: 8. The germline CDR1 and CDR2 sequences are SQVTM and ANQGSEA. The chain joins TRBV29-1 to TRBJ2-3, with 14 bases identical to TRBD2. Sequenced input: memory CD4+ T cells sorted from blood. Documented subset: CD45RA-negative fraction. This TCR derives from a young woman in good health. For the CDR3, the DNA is TGCAGCGTGGCGACTAGCGGGAGGGCGGGTGATACGCAGTATTTT. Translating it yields CSVATSGRAGDTQYF.